Shown below are 18 T cell receptor beta chains from a single sample sequenced in a study of early T cells in non-severe SARS-CoV-2 infection. TCRdb ran MiXCR on the 5' RACE reads and lists one entry per CDR3 protein. The data hold about 60,000 distinct CDR3 sequences, with approximately 9% observed a single time. The sample was whole blood. These receptors were taken from an adult who was a healthcare worker with PCR-confirmed SARS-CoV-2 infection or an uninfected control (not recorded which).

This clonotype was detected ten times or more. The CDR3 sequence is CSAKLPTGAGELFF. CDR3 bases: TGCAGTGCAAAGCTCCCGACAGGGGCCGGGGAGCTGTTTTTT. The V call is TRBV20-1, the J call TRBJ2-2, with 8 bases aligning to TRBD1. This CDR3 spans 14 amino acids. Germline CDR1 DFQATT, CDR2 SNEGSKA (reference sequence). The junction had 9 bases not matched to a gene; V was cut back by 6 bases and J by 6 bases.

The CDR3 here is CASSFSGNTDTQYF. The CDR3 DNA reads TGTGCCAGCAGTTTTTCCGGAAACACAGATACGCAGTATTTT. J is TRBJ2-3 and V is TRBV28, with D hard to call. Trimming stripped 3 bases from V and 2 bases from J, with 9 bases between. The CDR3 loop spans 14 amino acids. CDR1 is MDHEN and CDR2 is SYDVKM in the germline V gene.

The chain has TRBV6-2 or TRBV6-3 and TRBJ2-5; D call uncertain. The CDR3 length is 16 residues. The V and J ends lost 10 bases and 7 bases respectively, with 28 bases between them. Germline assignment: CDR1 MNHEY and CDR2 SVGEGT. The chain's CDR3 is CAITGRTQEMLGTQYF. The CDR3 DNA is TGTGCCATCACCGGACGTACGCAAGAGATGTTGGGGACCCAGTACTTC.

This clonotype turned up a few times. The chain is built from TRBV20-1 and TRBJ2-1; D uncertain. The V gene's germline CDR1 is DFQATT and CDR2 SNEGSKA (reference sequence). The V end lost 6 bases, the J end lost 8 bases, and 11 bases lay between the germline ends. CDR3 length equals 11 residues. The CDR3: CSALEVDEQFF. In nucleotides, the CDR3 is TGCAGTGCCTTGGAAGTTGATGAGCAGTTCTTC.

Many counts were recorded for this clonotype. The gene calls are TRBV6-1 and TRBJ1-2; a possible D gene is TRBD1 (5 bases). CDR3 length: 12 amino acids. Germline values: CDR1 MNHNS, CDR2 SASEGT. V dropped 5 bases and J dropped 6 bases, with 10 bases sitting between them. The CDR3 spells CASSPQGHGYTF. CDR3 sequence (DNA): TGTGCCAGCAGTCCCCAGGGCCATGGCTACACCTTC.

About this clonotype itself: A much more abundant neighbour one base away suggests this may be a read error. This is likely a read error, given that the CDR3 carries no conserved phenylalanine or tryptophan at its end. The chain carries TRBV12-3 or TRBV12-4 and TRBJ1-1; no firm D call. The V end lost 3 bases, the J end lost 7 bases, and 6 bases lay between the germline ends. This CDR3 has 11 amino acids. The DNA of the CDR3 is TGTGCCAGCAGTTTGGCAATTGAAGCTTTCCTT. It specifies CASSLAIEAFL.

This clonotype has only a few counts. The CDR3 nucleotides are TGTGCCACCCACCGGGACCAGGACAATGAGCAGTTCTTC. It is translated as CATHRDQDNEQFF. This rearrangement joins TRBV10-3 to TRBJ2-1, with D tentatively TRBD1 or TRBD2 (5 bases each). Trimming took 10 bases from V and 5 from J, leaving 15 bases between them. The CDR3 contains 13 residues. Germline loops: CDR1 ENHRY, CDR2 SYGVKD.

This clonotype was detected many times. The chain combines TRBV7-9 with TRBJ1-1; no definite D call. Germline CDR1 reads SEHNR; CDR2 reads FQNEAQ (reference sequence). Trimming removed 2 bases at V and 7 bases at J, with 8 bases between. CDR3 length: 12 residues. The CDR3 loop reads CASSLSLSEAFF. CDR3 nucleotides: TGTGCCAGCAGCTTATCTTTGAGTGAAGCTTTCTTT.

V and J are TRBV9 and TRBJ1-1; tentatively, D is TRBD1 (5 bases). V dropped 4 bases and J dropped 3 bases, with 19 bases sitting between them. Germline V gene data show CDR1 as SGDLS and CDR2 as YYNGEE. The CDR3 runs to 16 residues. CDR3 sequence (DNA): TGTGCCAGCAGCCCTAGTGGGGGAAGAGGGTACACTGAAGCTTTCTTT. Translated, it gives CASSPSGGRGYTEAFF.

This clonotype has a count of ten or more. This chain connects TRBV28 to TRBJ2-7, with no clear D. V was clipped by 9 bases and J by 2 bases, with 17 bases between them. The length of the CDR3 is 14 residues. Germline CDR1 reads MDHEN; CDR2 reads SYDVKM. CDR3 nucleotide sequence: TGTGCCAGTCAGATTCCGACTCAAGCCTACGAGCAGTACTTC. This gives the protein CASQIPTQAYEQYF.

This clonotype showed up many times. This rearrangement joins TRBV12-3 or TRBV12-4 to TRBJ2-3, with TRBD2 matching over 9 bases. After removal of 3 bases from V and 4 bases from J, the junction contained 8 bases not matched to a gene. CDR3 length: 16 amino acids. DNA for the CDR3: TGTGCCAGCAGTTTTTCCGGGACTAGCCCGGCAGATACGCAGTATTTT. This translates into CASSFSGTSPADTQYF.

This clonotype occurred many times. CDR3 amino acids: CASSEVLPRDTTYEQYF. Written as DNA, the CDR3 is TGTGCCAGCAGTGAAGTGTTACCCCGGGACACCACCTACGAGCAGTACTTC. The gene calls are TRBV2 and TRBJ2-7; maybe TRBD1 (6 bases). CDR1 and CDR2 from the germline V gene are SNHLY and FYNNEI. V was shortened by 1 base and J by 2 bases, with 18 bases between the two germline ends. The CDR3 is 17 amino acids.

Comments on this clonotype: The junction shows a germline mismatch at one end, possibly a read error. The gene calls are TRBV6-5 and TRBJ1-2, with 7 bases lining up with TRBD1. This CDR3 has 15 residues. Germline V gives CDR1 MNHEY, CDR2 SVGAGI. CDR3 residues: CASSYSIVGGYGFTF. CDR3 nucleotide sequence: TGTGCCAGCAGTTACTCGATCGTAGGGGGCTATGGCTTCACCTTC.

This clonotype was observed at least ten times. This chain joins TRBV18 and TRBJ1-2; D perhaps matches TRBD1 (5 bases). V was pared by 2 bases and J by 2 bases, with 9 bases between. The CDR3 contains 14 residues. CDR1 is KGHSH and CDR2 is LQKENI in the germline V gene. Here the CDR3 DNA reads TGTGCCAGCTCACCAATAGAGGGGAACTATGGCTACACCTTC. Protein sequence: CASSPIEGNYGYTF.

There are many counts of this clonotype. The chain combines TRBV29-1 with TRBJ2-5; perhaps TRBD2 as D (6 bases). The germline CDR1 and CDR2 sequences are SQVTM and ANQGSEA. Trimming took 3 bases from V and 2 from J, leaving 16 bases between them. The CDR3 extends over 15 amino acids. CDR3: CSVDGTSPRQETQYF. The CDR3 coding sequence is TGCAGCGTTGACGGGACTTCACCAAGACAAGAGACCCAGTACTTC.

The gene calls are TRBV24-1 and TRBJ2-1, with D maybe TRBD2 (5 bases). V lost 3 bases, J lost 1 base, and 9 bases lay in between. The CDR3 covers 15 residues. The germline V gene encodes CDR1 KGHDR and CDR2 SFDVKD. The CDR3, as DNA: TGTGCCACCAGTGATGATAGCGCTTCCTACAATGAGCAGTTCTTC. The encoded protein is CATSDDSASYNEQFF.

The table lists this clonotype with a few counts. The V call is TRBV9, the J call TRBJ2-1; 10 bases agree with TRBD2. The trim removed 0 bases at V and 7 bases at J, leaving 4 bases unmatched. Germline values: CDR1 SGDLS, CDR2 YYNGEE. The CDR3 covers 15 residues. Here the CDR3 reads CASSVGTSGGNEQFF. The DNA of the CDR3 is TGTGCCAGCAGCGTAGGGACTAGCGGTGGAAATGAGCAGTTCTTC.

The chain recombines TRBV6-2 or TRBV6-3 with TRBJ1-1; the match to TRBD1 covers 7 bases. V shed 7 bases and J 13 bases; nucleotides not matched to a gene: 24. The CDR3 sequence is 16 residues long. CDR1 and CDR2 (germline): MNHEY, SVGEGT. The CDR3 protein is CASTRTTGFFTLKLFF. The DNA of the CDR3 is TGTGCCAGCACCCGCACGACAGGGTTTTTTACACTGAAGCTTTTCTTT.